One and the same sample provided the 19 T cell receptor beta chains below, sequenced in a study of CD8 T cells in ankylosing spondylitis. TCRdb processed the 5' RACE reads anew with MiXCR; each CDR3 protein has one entry. The data show 380,000 or so distinct CDR3 sequences, approximately 20% seen once. The sequencing input was blood, either unsorted or a sorted T cell fraction (not recorded which). The receptor set was obtained from a male donor with ankylosing spondylitis or in good health (not recorded which).

The table lists this clonotype with a few counts. This chain links TRBV7-8 with TRBJ2-5; either TRBD1 or TRBD2 may supply D (6 bases each). The CDR3 loop spans 14 amino acids. V lost 8 bases to trimming and J lost 2 bases, with 15 bases between them. From germline, CDR1 is SGHVS and CDR2 FQNEAQ. CDR3 sequence: CASWDRGAQETQYF. CDR3 sequence (DNA): TGTGCCAGCTGGGATAGGGGGGCACAAGAGACCCAGTACTTC.

This chain links TRBV6-5 with TRBJ1-3, with TRBD1 matching over 9 bases. J was trimmed by 1 base and V by 2 bases; bases with no gene match: 0. The CDR3 has 15 amino acids. Germline V CDR1 and CDR2: MNHEY, SVGAGI. The CDR3: CASSYGTGSGNTIYF. In DNA form, the CDR3 reads TGTGCCAGCAGTTACGGGACAGGGTCTGGAAACACCATATATTTT.

This clonotype has more than one count but fewer than ten. This sequence joins TRBV29-1 and TRBJ2-1; maybe TRBD1 (6 bases). Germline V CDR1 and CDR2: SQVTM, ANQGSEA. V was shortened by 1 base and J by 4 bases, with 11 bases between the two germline ends. The CDR3 loop spans 14 amino acids. CDR3 DNA sequence: TGCAGCGTTGAAGCGCCAGACAGGTACAATGAGCAGTTCTTC. Amino acid sequence: CSVEAPDRYNEQFF.

This rearrangement joins TRBV6-5 to TRBJ2-7; perhaps TRBD1 as D (6 bases). CDR3 length: 12 residues. The V end was cut by 6 bases, the J end by 4 bases, with 10 bases between. Germline V gene lookup returns CDR1 MNHEY and CDR2 SVGAGI. The DNA of the CDR3 is TGTGCCAGCAGGACAAGGGGGTACGAGCAGTACTTC. Residues: CASRTRGYEQYF.

This clonotype showed up just a few times. The chain couples TRBV20-1 to TRBJ2-7, with TRBD1 matching 7 bases. V gave up 3 bases and J gave up 1 base; unmatched junction bases: 3. Looked up from germline, CDR1 is DFQATT and CDR2 is SNEGSKA (reference sequence). This CDR3 has 13 amino acids. CDR3 residues: CSASGTESYEQYF. CDR3 nucleotides: TGCAGTGCTAGTGGGACAGAATCCTACGAGCAGTACTTC.

This clonotype was picked up a small number of times. The chain is built from TRBV6-5 and TRBJ2-1, with D unclear. The CDR3 is made up of 11 amino acids. Trimming shortened V by 3 bases and J by 15 bases, and 12 bases separated the two germline ends. Germline V gene data show CDR1 as MNHEY and CDR2 as SVGAGI. The CDR3, as DNA: TGTGCCAGCAGTTATGCTCGGCAGGTGTTCTTC. Its protein is CASSYARQVFF.

This clonotype was observed a handful of times. This chain connects TRBV27 to TRBJ1-1, with D hard to call. Trimming took off 0 bases at V and 5 bases at J, with 7 bases between the two ends. The CDR3 sequence is 13 residues long. CDR1 is MNHEY, CDR2 SMNVEV, per germline (reference sequence). In DNA form, the CDR3 reads TGTGCCAGCAGTTTATCTGGCTGGACTGAAGCTTTCTTT. Its protein is CASSLSGWTEAFF.

This clonotype showed up just a few times. The junction differs from germline at one of its ends, possibly a read error. The chain employs TRBV2 and TRBJ1-4, with 12 bases fitting TRBD1. This CDR3 has 18 residues. Germline CDR1 SNHLY, CDR2 FYNNEI. The CDR3 nucleotides are TGTGCCTGCAGGGGCCCGGGACAGGGGGCGGTAACTAATGAAAAACTGTTTTTT. Its protein is CACRGPGQGAVTNEKLFF.

The chain links TRBV6-1 to TRBJ2-1; the match to TRBD1 covers 9 bases. The germline CDR1 and CDR2 sequences are MNHNS and SASEGT. The length of the CDR3 is 14 residues. After removal of 6 bases from V and 8 bases from J, the junction contained 8 bases not matched to a gene. The CDR3 protein is CASSPGQGLDEQFF. The CDR3 region has the DNA TGTGCCAGCAGCCCGGGACAGGGTCTTGATGAGCAGTTCTTC.

The chain employs TRBV10-3 and TRBJ2-1, with D perhaps TRBD1 or TRBD2 (5 bases each). The CDR3 spans 14 residues. Trimming shortened V by 9 bases and J by 6 bases, and 18 bases separated the two germline ends. CDR1 and CDR2 from the germline V gene are ENHRY and SYGVKD. CDR3 protein: CAMAGGLGANEQFF. CDR3 nucleotide sequence: TGTGCCATGGCGGGCGGATTAGGGGCCAATGAGCAGTTCTTC.

This chain connects TRBV12-3 or TRBV12-4 to TRBJ2-5, with unresolved D. The length of the CDR3 is 14 residues. Trimming cost V 0 bases and J 10 bases, with 15 bases left between them. CDR3 in DNA: TGTGCCAGCAGTTTAGCTGGGCGGCAAGAGGTCCAGTACTTC. It specifies CASSLAGRQEVQYF.

The V and J genes are TRBV19 and TRBJ1-1, with D perhaps TRBD1 (6 bases). Germline-derived CDR1 and CDR2 are LNHDA and SQIVND (reference sequence). This CDR3 has 14 amino acids. Trimming removed 8 bases from V and 6 bases from J, with 19 bases in between. CDR3 sequence (DNA): TGTGCCAGTCGGGTTTCTGTGGGGGCGGCTGAAGCTTTCTTT. Protein product: CASRVSVGAAEAFF.

The chain combines TRBV28 with TRBJ2-7; TRBD1 might be the D (6 bases). Trimming took 5 bases from V and 2 from J, leaving 19 bases between them. The CDR3 contains 16 residues. Germline CDR1 and CDR2: MDHEN and SYDVKM. This chain's CDR3 is CASSPAVGGDPYEQYF. The CDR3 coding sequence is TGTGCCAGCAGTCCAGCTGTTGGGGGCGACCCCTACGAGCAGTACTTC.

The chain is built from TRBV27 and TRBJ1-5, with a tentative D call TRBD1 (6 bases). CDR1 and CDR2 from the germline V gene are MNHEY and SMNVEV (reference sequence). The V and J ends lost 2 bases and 1 base respectively, with 12 bases between them. The CDR3 spans 16 residues. The CDR3 sequence: CASSLLGRGSNQPQHF. CDR3 nucleotides: TGTGCCAGCAGTTTACTAGGCAGGGGAAGCAATCAGCCCCAGCATTTT.

The chain uses TRBV6-1 and TRBJ2-7, with unresolved D. V lost 4 bases to trimming and J lost 4 bases, with 14 bases between them. The CDR3 covers 14 residues. Germline V gives CDR1 MNHNS, CDR2 SASEGT. CDR3 DNA sequence: TGTGCCAGCAGTGTATTTCAGAAGACTTACGAGCAGTACTTC. This translates into CASSVFQKTYEQYF.

This clonotype was counted a few times. The junction departs from germline at one end; a sequencing error may be responsible. The genes are TRBV11-2 and TRBJ1-2; tentatively, D is TRBD1 (6 bases). This CDR3 contains 13 residues. In germline, CDR1 is SGHAT, CDR2 FQNNGV. DNA for the CDR3: TGTGCCAGCAGCTTAGAGGACAGTCCAGTTCTCGCCTTC. Protein: CASSLEDSPVLAF.

V gene TRBV12-3 or TRBV12-4 combines with J gene TRBJ2-2; TRBD2 agrees at 10 bases. The CDR3 runs to 14 residues. After removal of 6 bases from V and 4 bases from J, the junction contained 2 bases not matched to a gene. The CDR3 sequence: CASRLAGFTGELFF. CDR3 DNA: TGTGCCAGCAGACTAGCGGGGTTCACCGGGGAGCTGTTTTTT.

In this sample, this clonotype turned up a few times. The chain carries TRBV4-1 and TRBJ1-1; 9 nucleotides agree with TRBD1. There are 16 residues in the CDR3. V gave up 4 bases and J gave up 3 bases; unmatched junction bases: 9. CDR1 is MGHRA and CDR2 is YSYEKL in the germline V gene. The CDR3 protein is CASSRVTGGADTEAFF. CDR3 DNA: TGCGCCAGCAGCCGAGTAACAGGGGGCGCGGACACTGAAGCTTTCTTT.

This clonotype was seen a handful of times. The rearrangement links TRBV12-3 or TRBV12-4 to TRBJ2-3; unclear D gene. The CDR3 is made up of 12 amino acids. The V end lost 3 bases, the J end lost 6 bases, and 7 bases lay between the germline ends. In DNA form, the CDR3 reads TGTGCCAGCAGTTTCGCCTGGGATACGCAGTATTTT. Its protein is CASSFAWDTQYF.